These 9 T cell receptor beta chains were all obtained from the same sample, sequenced in a study of blood T cell repertoires in COVID-19. Generated by immunoSEQ multiplex PCR, the TCRdb table keeps only in-frame clones and is missing some. The data hold 95,000 to 150,000 clones, with 88% observed a single time. Sequences were obtained from peripheral blood. These TCRs come from a human donor in a cohort sampled during active COVID-19.

This clone has a single count. The rearrangement joins TRBV6-5 to TRBJ1-6; 7 bases are a match to TRBD1. The CDR3 has 15 amino acids. Germline V CDR1 and CDR2: MNHEY, SVGAGI. V was clipped by 6 bases and J by 4 bases; unmatched bases: 6. The CDR3 region is CASRGPGQYNSPLHF. The DNA of the CDR3 is TGTGCCAGCAGGGGACCGGGACAGTATAATTCACCCCTCCACTTT.

The gene calls are TRBV23-1 and TRBJ2-7; D gene unclear. TRBV23-1 is labeled an ORF, and its function is uncertain. V dropped 8 bases and J dropped 3 bases, with 17 bases sitting between them. CDR3 size: 14 residues. This CDR3 is CASRRLQLFYEQYF. CDR3 nucleotide sequence: TGCGCCAGCCGACGACTCCAACTTTTCTACGAGCAGTACTTC.

This clone came up a few times. The chain joins TRBV7-9 to TRBJ1-6; TRBD1 matches 8 bases. Trimming at V came to 7 bases and at J to 3 bases, leaving 5 bases not matched to a gene. The CDR3 is 15 amino acids. Germline values: CDR1 SEHNR, CDR2 FQNEAQ (reference sequence). The CDR3 region is CASNPDRDYNSPLHF. CDR3 sequence (DNA): TGTGCCAGCAACCCGGACAGGGACTATAATTCACCCCTCCACTTT.

The chain is built from TRBV25-1 and TRBJ2-5, with a possible D match to TRBD1 (6 bases). CDR1 is MGHDK, CDR2 SYGVNS, per germline. V was cut by 2 bases and J by 4 bases, with 17 bases left in between. The CDR3 spans 16 residues. CDR3 bases: TGTGCCAGCAGTGAAGAGATGGACAGTAGCTCAGAGACCCAGTACTTC. This translates into CASSEEMDSSSETQYF.

V and J are TRBV10-3 and TRBJ2-1; the D gene is possibly TRBD2 (7 bases). Trimming removed 2 bases at V and 8 bases at J, with 13 bases between. This CDR3 has 14 amino acids. Germline CDR1 ENHRY, CDR2 SYGVKD. CDR3 nucleotides: TGTGCCATCAGTGAGGGGGGGGCTAAGGATGAGCAGTTCTTC. It encodes CAISEGGAKDEQFF.

The J gene is TRBJ1-1, the V gene TRBV10-3; no firm D call. The CDR3 sequence is 14 residues long. V lost 0 bases to trimming and J lost 3 bases, with 8 bases between them. Germline V CDR1 and CDR2: ENHRY, SYGVKD. Here the CDR3 DNA reads TGTGCCATCAGTGAGTCAACGAGGGACACTGAAGCTTTCTTT. It translates to CAISESTRDTEAFF.

This clone has only a few counts. This sample includes further DNA sequences coding for the same CDR3. The V gene is TRBV2, the J gene TRBJ2-7; 7 bases are a match to TRBD1. There are 14 residues in the CDR3. V was clipped by 2 bases and J by 2 bases; unmatched bases: 3. Germline CDR1 is SNHLY and CDR2 is FYNNEI. In DNA form, the CDR3 reads TGTGCCAGCAGTGAACCCAGGGGGACCTACGAGCAGTACTTC. It codes for CASSEPRGTYEQYF.

This chain connects TRBV27 to TRBJ1-3, with D uncertain. This CDR3 comprises 14 residues. The germline V and J ends were trimmed by 2 bases and 2 bases, with 7 bases remaining between them. Looked up from germline, CDR1 is MNHEY and CDR2 is SMNVEV (reference sequence). The DNA of the CDR3 is TGTGCCAGCAGTTTAAGCTCGACTGGAAACACCATATATTTT. Its translation: CASSLSSTGNTIYF.

The J gene is TRBJ2-7, the V gene TRBV30; TRBD2 agrees at 9 bases. Germline lookup yields CDR1 GTSNPN and CDR2 SVGIG (reference sequence). V shed 1 base and J 3 bases; nucleotides not matched to a gene: 4. The CDR3 loop spans 14 amino acids. The CDR3 region is CAWSDPSGDYEQYF. CDR3 nucleotide sequence: TGTGCCTGGAGTGATCCTAGCGGGGACTACGAGCAGTACTTC.